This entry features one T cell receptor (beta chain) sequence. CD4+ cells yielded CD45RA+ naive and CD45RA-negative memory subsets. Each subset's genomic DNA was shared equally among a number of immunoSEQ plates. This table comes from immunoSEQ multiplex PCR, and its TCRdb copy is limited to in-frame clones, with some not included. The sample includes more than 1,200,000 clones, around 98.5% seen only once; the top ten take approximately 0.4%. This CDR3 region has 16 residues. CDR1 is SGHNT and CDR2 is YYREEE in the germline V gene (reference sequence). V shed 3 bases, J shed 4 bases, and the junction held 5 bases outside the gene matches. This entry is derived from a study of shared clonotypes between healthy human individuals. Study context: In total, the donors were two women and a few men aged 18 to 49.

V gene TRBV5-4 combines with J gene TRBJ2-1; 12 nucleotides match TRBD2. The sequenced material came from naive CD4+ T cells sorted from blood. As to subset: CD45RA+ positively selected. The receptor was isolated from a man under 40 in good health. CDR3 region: CASSSSLAGGYNEQFF. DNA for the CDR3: TGTGCCAGCAGCTCCTCACTAGCGGGAGGATACAATGAGCAGTTCTTC.